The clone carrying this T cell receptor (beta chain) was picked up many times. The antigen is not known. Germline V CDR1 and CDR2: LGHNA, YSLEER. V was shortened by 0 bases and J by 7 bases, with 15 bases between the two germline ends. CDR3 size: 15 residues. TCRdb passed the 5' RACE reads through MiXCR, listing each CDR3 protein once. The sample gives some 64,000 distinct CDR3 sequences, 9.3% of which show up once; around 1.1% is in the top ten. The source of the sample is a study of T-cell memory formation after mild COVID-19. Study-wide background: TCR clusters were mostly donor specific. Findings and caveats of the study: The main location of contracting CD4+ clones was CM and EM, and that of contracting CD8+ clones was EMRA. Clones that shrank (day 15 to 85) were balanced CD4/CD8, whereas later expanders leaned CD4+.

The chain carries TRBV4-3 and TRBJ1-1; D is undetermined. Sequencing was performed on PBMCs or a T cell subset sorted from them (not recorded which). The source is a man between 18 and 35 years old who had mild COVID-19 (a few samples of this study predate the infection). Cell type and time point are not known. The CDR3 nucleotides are TGCGCCAGCAGCCAAGATATTTCTGGGAGCAGTGAAGCTTTCTTT. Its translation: CASSQDISGSSEAFF.